The rows below give T cell receptor beta chains drawn from one sample of a study of T cell responses to AZD1222 COVID-19 vaccine. Profiled with immunoSEQ multiplex PCR; TCRdb holds only in-frame clones, not every one. Among tens of thousands of clones listed, less than 90% were seen once. Sample: peripheral blood, taken 28 days after the second AZD1222 dose. These receptors came from an adult who received the AZD1222 COVID-19 vaccine. The CDR3 runs from the conserved cysteine through the conserved F or W. D genes are given only for firm matches. Clone size is given for some rows only: seen once, a few or many times, or a class if the clone is expanded.

>TRBJ1-5|once|TRBV3-1/TRBV3-2|-
TGTGCCAGCAGCCAAGGACAGGCTAGCAATCAGCCCCAGCATTTT
CASSQGQASNQPQHF
>TRBJ1-2|-|TRBV19|-
TGTGCCAGTAGTATCAGCCAGACCGGGGGCTACACCTTC
CASSISQTGGYTF
>TRBJ1-3|-|TRBV11-2|TRBD1
TGTGCCAGCAGCTTTTTTACCGGACAGGCCCGTTCTGGAAACACCATATATTTT
CASSFFTGQARSGNTIYF
>TRBJ1-1|-|TRBV19|-
TGTGCCAGTATCACCGGCGACCTTCGGAACACTGAAGCTTTCTTT
CASITGDLRNTEAFF
>TRBJ1-1|once|TRBV4-1|-
TGCGCCAGCAGCCAAGGCCTCGGTGACTACTACACTGAAGCTTTCTTT
CASSQGLGDYYTEAFF
>TRBJ2-5|-|TRBV7-9|-
TGTGCCAGCAGCCCCCCAGGGGGAGGGCTGGTGACCCAGTACTTC
CASSPPGGGLVTQYF
>TRBJ1-2|-|TRBV5-1|-
TGCGCCAGCAGCCCGGACGGAGACTATGGCTACACCTTC
CASSPDGDYGYTF
>TRBJ1-5|-|TRBV29-1|-
TGCAGCGTCCGTTCGGGCAATCAGCCCCAGCATTTT
CSVRSGNQPQHF
>TRBJ2-2|-|TRBV10-1|-
TGCGCCAGCAGTGAGTCGAACGGGATAGGCACCGGGGAGCTGTTTTTT
CASSESNGIGTGELFF
>TRBJ2-1|-|TRBV27|TRBD1
TGTGCCAGCAGTTCGAGGGTACGGACAGGGAGTAATGAGCAGTTCTTC
CASSSRVRTGSNEQFF
>TRBJ2-1|-|TRBV27|-
TGTGCCAGCAGTTTTACCAGTTCCGGCCAGCAGTTCTTC
CASSFTSSGQQFF
>TRBJ1-1|-|TRBV7-3|-
TGTGCCAGCAGCTTATCGGGACCGGGAGAGGGAGCTTTCTTT
CASSLSGPGEGAFF
>TRBJ2-7|-|TRBV18|TRBD1
TGTGCCAGCTCCTCCGGGGACAGGGGCCGGGAGCAGTACTTC
CASSSGDRGREQYF